This TCR beta chain was recovered during a study of neurological immune-mediated disorders. The team produced cDNA through 5'RACE using 10-nucleotide random UMIs. One entry per CDR3 protein results from TCRdb running MiXCR on the 5' RACE reads. The top ten clones hold 5% to 8.5% of a sample with 55,000 to 70,000 distinct CDR3 sequences, around 11% of them seen once. This CDR3 comprises 15 residues. From germline, CDR1 is DFQATT and CDR2 SNEGSKA (reference sequence). Trimming shortened V by 0 bases and J by 5 bases, and 17 bases separated the two germline ends. Regarding the study as a whole: The greatest TCR clonal expansion appeared in HTLV-1-associated myelopathy and the smallest, falling below healthy controls, in multiple sclerosis.

As to time point: longitudinal time-point 1 (baseline). PBMCs stored at -80 C, numbering 2 million, were the origin of the unsorted libraries. This clonotype was seen at least ten times. Its cognate antigen is unknown. Source material: PBMCs. The rearrangement links TRBV20-1 to TRBJ2-7; D tentatively reads TRBD1 or TRBD2 (6 bases each). The clonotype comes from a male donor with HTLV-1-associated myelopathy (HAM/TSP). CDR3 DNA sequence: TGCAGTGCTAGAGAGTGGGGGGCGGCTGACGACGAGCAGTACTTC. This translates into CSAREWGAADDEQYF.